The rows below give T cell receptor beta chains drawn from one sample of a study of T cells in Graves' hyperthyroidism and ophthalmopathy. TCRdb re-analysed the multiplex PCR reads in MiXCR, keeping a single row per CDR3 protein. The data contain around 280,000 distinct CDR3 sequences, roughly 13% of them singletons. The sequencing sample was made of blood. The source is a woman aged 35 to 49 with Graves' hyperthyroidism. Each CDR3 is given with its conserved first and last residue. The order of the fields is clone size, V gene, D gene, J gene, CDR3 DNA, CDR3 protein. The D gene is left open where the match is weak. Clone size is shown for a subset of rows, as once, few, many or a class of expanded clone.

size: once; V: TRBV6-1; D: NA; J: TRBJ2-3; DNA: TGTGCCAGCAGCGGAGTCACAGATACGCAGTATTTT; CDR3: CASSGVTDTQYF
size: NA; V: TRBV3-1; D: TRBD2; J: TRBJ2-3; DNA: TGTGCCAGCAGCGGTACACTAGCGGCATTCACAGATACGCAGTATTTT; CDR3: CASSGTLAAFTDTQYF
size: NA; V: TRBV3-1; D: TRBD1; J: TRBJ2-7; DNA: TGTGCCAGCAGCCATGCCGGGACAGGGACCTACGAGCAGTACTTC; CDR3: CASSHAGTGTYEQYF
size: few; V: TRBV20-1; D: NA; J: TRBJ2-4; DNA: TGCAGTGCCCTGGAGGGCCTTATAAACATTCAGTACTTC; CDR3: CSALEGLINIQYF
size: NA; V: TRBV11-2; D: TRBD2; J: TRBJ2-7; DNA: TGTGCCAGCAGCCCCGGTCGGGTAGCGGGAACCTACGAGCAGTACTTC; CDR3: CASSPGRVAGTYEQYF
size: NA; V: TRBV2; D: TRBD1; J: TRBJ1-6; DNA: TGTGCCAGCAGTGAGACAGGGAGCAATTCACCCCTCCACTTT; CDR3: CASSETGSNSPLHF
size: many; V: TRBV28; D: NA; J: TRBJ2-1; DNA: TGTGCCAGCAGTTTATATCGTGAAGAACCTATTAGCGGTAGCTCCTACAATGAGCAGTTCTTC; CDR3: CASSLYREEPISGSSYNEQFF
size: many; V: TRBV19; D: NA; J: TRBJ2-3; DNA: TGTGCCAGTAGTTACATGACGACGCAGTATTTT; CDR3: CASSYMTTQYF
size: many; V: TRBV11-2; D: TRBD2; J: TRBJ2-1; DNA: TGTGCCAGCAGCACAATTCGGACTAGCGACCGGCCGTTACGTCGGAGTGAGCAGTTCTTC; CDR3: CASSTIRTSDRPLRRSEQFF
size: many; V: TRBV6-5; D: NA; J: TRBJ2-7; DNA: TGTGCCAGCAGTTACTCGGGACCTACCTACGAGCAGTACTTC; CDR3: CASSYSGPTYEQYF
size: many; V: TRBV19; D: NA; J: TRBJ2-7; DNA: TGTGCCAGTAGTACTGACAGGTTCCCCTACGAGCAGTACTTC; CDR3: CASSTDRFPYEQYF
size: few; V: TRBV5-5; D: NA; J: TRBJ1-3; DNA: TGTGCCAGCAGCTTTGGACTAACTGGAAACACCATATATTTT; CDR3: CASSFGLTGNTIYF
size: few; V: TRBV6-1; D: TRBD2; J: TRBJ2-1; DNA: TGTGCCAGCAGTGAAGCTAAGGGGACTAGCGGACTCTTC; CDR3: CASSEAKGTSGLF
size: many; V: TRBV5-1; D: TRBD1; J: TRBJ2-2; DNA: TGCGCCAGCAGCCCCCGACAGGGGTCACCTGGGGAGCTGTTTTTT; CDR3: CASSPRQGSPGELFF
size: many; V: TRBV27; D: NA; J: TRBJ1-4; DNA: TGTGCCAGCAGTTTATCTTGGGGGGTGGGAGAAAAACTGTTTTTT; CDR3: CASSLSWGVGEKLFF
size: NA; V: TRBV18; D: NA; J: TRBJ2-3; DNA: TGTGCCAGCTCCCCCCCCAACACAGATACGCAGTATTTT; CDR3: CASSPPNTDTQYF
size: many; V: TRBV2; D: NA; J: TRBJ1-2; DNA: TGTGCCAGCGCCGGGACTCGGATTGGGTACACCTTC; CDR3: CASAGTRIGYTF
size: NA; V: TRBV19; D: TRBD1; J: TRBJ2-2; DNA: TGTGCCAGCCGACAGGGGACCGCCGGGGAGCTGTTTTTT; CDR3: CASRQGTAGELFF
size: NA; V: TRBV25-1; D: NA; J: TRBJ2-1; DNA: TGTGCCAGCATTTCCCCAGAGTGGAATGAGCAGTTCTTC; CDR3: CASISPEWNEQFF
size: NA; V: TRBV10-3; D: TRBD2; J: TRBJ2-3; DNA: TGTGCCATCAGGGGCGGACTAGCGGGAGGCACAGATACGCAGTATTTT; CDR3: CAIRGGLAGGTDTQYF
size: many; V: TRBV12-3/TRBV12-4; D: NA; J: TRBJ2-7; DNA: TGTGCCAGCAGTCTAAGACAGGTTAATCACGAGCAGTACTTC; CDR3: CASSLRQVNHEQYF
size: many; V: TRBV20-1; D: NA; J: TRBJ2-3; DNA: TGCAGTGCTAGAGATTCCCAGAGGACAGGCACAGATACGCAGTATTTT; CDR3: CSARDSQRTGTDTQYF
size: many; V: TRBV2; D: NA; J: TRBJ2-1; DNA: TGTGCCAGCAGCCCGTTAGCCGAGAACACAAATGAGCAGTTCTTC; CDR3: CASSPLAENTNEQFF
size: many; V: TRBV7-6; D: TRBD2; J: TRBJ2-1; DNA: TGTGCCAGCAGCCCACTAGCGGGAGGATCCTACAATGAGCAGTTCTTC; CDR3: CASSPLAGGSYNEQFF
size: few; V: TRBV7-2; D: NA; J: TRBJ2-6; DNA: TGTGCCAGCAGCTTATGGGCTAGGTCTGGGGCCAACGTCCTGACTTTC; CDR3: CASSLWARSGANVLTF
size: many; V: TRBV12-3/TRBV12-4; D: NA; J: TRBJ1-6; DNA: TGTGCCAGCGGCAGTGATTCACCCCTCCACTTT; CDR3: CASGSDSPLHF
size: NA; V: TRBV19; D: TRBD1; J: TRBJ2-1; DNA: TGTGCCAGTCGTATAGTGGGACAGGGGTCAAATGAGCAGTTCTTC; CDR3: CASRIVGQGSNEQFF
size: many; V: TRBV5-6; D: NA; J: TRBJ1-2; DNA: TGTGCCAGCAGCTATGGGACGGCTGGAACTGGCTACACCTTC; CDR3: CASSYGTAGTGYTF
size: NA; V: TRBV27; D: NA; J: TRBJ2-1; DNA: TGTGCCAGCAGTTTATACTCGGCGAGCTCCTACAATGAGCAGTTCTTC; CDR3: CASSLYSASSYNEQFF
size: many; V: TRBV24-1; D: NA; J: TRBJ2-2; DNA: TGTGCCACCAGTGGAAGCACCGGGGAGCTGTTTTTT; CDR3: CATSGSTGELFF
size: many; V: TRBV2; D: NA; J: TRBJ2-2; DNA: TGTGCCAGCAGTGCTGGGGACACCGGGGAGCTGTTTTTT; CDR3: CASSAGDTGELFF
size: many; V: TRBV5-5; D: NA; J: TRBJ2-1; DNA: TGTGCCAGCACTACGGGGGTCTCCTACAATGAGCAGTTCTTC; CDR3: CASTTGVSYNEQFF
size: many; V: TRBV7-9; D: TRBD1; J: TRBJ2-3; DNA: TGTGCCAGCAGCCATAGACAGGGGACAGATACGCAGTATTTT; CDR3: CASSHRQGTDTQYF
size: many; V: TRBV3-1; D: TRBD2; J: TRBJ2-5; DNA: TGTGCCAGCAGCCAAGAGGGCCTAGCGGGAGTTCGGAAGACCCAGTACTTC; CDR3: CASSQEGLAGVRKTQYF
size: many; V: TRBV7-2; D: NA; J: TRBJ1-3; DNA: TGTGCCAGCAGCTTAAGGGCTGGAGACGGAAACACCATATATTTT; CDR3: CASSLRAGDGNTIYF
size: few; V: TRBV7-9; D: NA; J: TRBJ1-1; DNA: TGTGCCAGCAGCCAGATCGCCGGACAGATTGATGAAGCTTTCTTT; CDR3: CASSQIAGQIDEAFF
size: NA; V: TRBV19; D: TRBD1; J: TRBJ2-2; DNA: TGTGCCAGTAGGAGACAGGGGGGGACCGGGGAGCTGTTTTTT; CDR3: CASRRQGGTGELFF
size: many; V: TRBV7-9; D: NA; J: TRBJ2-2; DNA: TGTGCCAGCAGCTTTTGGGGGCGAGACACCGGGGAGCTGTTTTTT; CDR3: CASSFWGRDTGELFF
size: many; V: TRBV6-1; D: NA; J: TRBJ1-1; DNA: TGTGCCTCAGTCGGCAGCTTGAACACTGAAGCTTTCTTT; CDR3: CASVGSLNTEAFF
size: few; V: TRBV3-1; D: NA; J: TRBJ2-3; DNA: TGTGCCAGCCCCCCCCTACAACAGGGTATCGGGGCAGATACGCAGTATTTT; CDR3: CASPPLQQGIGADTQYF
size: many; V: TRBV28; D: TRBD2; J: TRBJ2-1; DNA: TGTGCCAGCAGAATAACTAGCGGAGGGAACAATGAGCAGTTCTTC; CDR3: CASRITSGGNNEQFF
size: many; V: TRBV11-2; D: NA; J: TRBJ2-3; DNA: TGTGCCAGCAGCACTAGCCCCCTAGATACGCAGTATTTT; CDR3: CASSTSPLDTQYF
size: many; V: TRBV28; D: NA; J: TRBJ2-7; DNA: TGTGCCAGCAGTTATACCGGGACATCTTACGAGCAGTACTTC; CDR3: CASSYTGTSYEQYF
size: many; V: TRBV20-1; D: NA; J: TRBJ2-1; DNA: TGCAGTGCTAGAGATCTGAAAAGGAATGAGCAGTTCTTC; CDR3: CSARDLKRNEQFF
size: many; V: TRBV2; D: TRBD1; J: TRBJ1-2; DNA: TGTGCCAGCACCCGGGACAGCTCCTGCTACACCTTC; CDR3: CASTRDSSCYTF
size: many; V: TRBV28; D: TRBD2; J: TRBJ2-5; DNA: TGTGCCAGTACCCCCGGACTAGCGGGAGCGGAGACCCAGTACTTC; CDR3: CASTPGLAGAETQYF
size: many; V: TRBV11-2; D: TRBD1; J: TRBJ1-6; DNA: TGTGCCAGCAGCTTAGGGGACAGTACGTCACCCCTCCACTTT; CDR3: CASSLGDSTSPLHF
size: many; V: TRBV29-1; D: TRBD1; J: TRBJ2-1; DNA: TGCAGCGGTCGACAGGGACACTACAATGAGCAGTTCTTC; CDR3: CSGRQGHYNEQFF
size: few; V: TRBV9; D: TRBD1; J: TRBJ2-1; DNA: TGTGCCAGCAGCGCGGGGGACAGGGGGGGTTTGACTAGCGGTAGCCGTGAGTTCTTC; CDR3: CASSAGDRGGLTSGSREFF